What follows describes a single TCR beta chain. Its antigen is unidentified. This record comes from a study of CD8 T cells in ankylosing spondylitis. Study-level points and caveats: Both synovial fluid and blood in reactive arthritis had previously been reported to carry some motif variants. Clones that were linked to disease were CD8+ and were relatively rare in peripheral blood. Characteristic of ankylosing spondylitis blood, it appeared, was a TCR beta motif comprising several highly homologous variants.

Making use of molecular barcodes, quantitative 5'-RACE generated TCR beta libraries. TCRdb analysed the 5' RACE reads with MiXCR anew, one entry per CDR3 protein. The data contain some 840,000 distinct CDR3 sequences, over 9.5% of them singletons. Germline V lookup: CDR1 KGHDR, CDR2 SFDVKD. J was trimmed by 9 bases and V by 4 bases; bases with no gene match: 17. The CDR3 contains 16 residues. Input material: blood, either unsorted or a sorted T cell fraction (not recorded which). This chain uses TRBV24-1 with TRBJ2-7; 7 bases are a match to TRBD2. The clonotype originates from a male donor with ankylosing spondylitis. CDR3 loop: CATSDKRGRVPKRQYF. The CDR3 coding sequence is TGTGCCACCAGTGACAAACGGGGGAGGGTCCCCAAACGGCAGTACTTC.